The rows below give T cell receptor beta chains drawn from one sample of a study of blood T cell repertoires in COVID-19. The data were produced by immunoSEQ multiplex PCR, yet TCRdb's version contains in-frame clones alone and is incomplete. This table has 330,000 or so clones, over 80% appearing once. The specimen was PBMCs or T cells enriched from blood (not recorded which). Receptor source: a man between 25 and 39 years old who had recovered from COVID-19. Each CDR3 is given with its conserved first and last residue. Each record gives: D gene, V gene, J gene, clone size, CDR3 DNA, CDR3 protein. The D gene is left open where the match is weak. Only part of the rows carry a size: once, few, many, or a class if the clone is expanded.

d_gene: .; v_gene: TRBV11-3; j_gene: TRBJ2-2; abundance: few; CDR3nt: TGTGCCAGCAGCTTTTCCCCCTTAGCCGGGGAGCTGTTTTTT; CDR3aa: CASSFSPLAGELFF
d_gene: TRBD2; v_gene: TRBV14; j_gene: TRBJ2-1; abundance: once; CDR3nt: TGTGCCAGCAGCCTAGGGACTAGCGGTTACAATGAGCAGTTCTTC; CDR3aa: CASSLGTSGYNEQFF
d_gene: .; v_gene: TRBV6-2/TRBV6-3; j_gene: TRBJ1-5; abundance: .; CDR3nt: TGTGCCAGCAGTTATTTCGGCCAGGGAAATCAGCCCCAGCATTTT; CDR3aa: CASSYFGQGNQPQHF
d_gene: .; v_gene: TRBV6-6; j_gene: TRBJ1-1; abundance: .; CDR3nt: TGTGCCAGCAGTTTCCCTGGTGGAGCTGAAGCTTTCTTT; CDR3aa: CASSFPGGAEAFF
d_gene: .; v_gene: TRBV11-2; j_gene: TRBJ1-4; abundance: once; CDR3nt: TGTGCCAGCAGCCCCTCTACAGGGTATAATGAAAAACTGTTTTTT; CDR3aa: CASSPSTGYNEKLFF
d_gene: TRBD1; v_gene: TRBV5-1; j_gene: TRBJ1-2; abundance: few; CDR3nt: TGCGCCAGCAGCAGAAATGGACAGGAGAACTATGGCTACACCTTC; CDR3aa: CASSRNGQENYGYTF
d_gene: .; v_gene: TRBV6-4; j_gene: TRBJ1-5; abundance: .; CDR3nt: TGTGCCAGCAGTCTAAATCCAGGGTTTCAGCCCCAGCATTTT; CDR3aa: CASSLNPGFQPQHF
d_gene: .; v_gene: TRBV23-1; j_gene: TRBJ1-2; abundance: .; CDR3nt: TGCGCCAGCAGTCAATCTAGTAGGCAGGTGTTTGACTATGGCTACACCTTC; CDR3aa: CASSQSSRQVFDYGYTF
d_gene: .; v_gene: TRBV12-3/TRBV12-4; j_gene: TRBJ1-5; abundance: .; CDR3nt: TGTGCCAGCACGGGGAGGGCCAATCAGCCCCAGCATTTT; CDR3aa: CASTGRANQPQHF
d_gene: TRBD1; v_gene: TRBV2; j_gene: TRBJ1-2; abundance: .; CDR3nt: TGTGCCAGCAGTATCACCGGGACAGGGGGCTATGGCTACACCTTC; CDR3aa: CASSITGTGGYGYTF
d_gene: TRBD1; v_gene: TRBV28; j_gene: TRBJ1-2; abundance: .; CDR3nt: TGTGCCAGCACCCAACTGGGGGACAGGGCCGTTAATGGCTACACCTTC; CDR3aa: CASTQLGDRAVNGYTF
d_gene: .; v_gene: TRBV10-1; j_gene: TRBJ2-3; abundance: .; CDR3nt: TGCGCCAGCAGTGTACGGACTGGCACAGATACGCAGTATTTT; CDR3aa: CASSVRTGTDTQYF
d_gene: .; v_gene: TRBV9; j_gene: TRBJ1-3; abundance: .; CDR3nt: TGTGCCAGCAGCGGTGGCCCCACAGAGTTCTCTGGAAACACCATATATTTT; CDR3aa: CASSGGPTEFSGNTIYF
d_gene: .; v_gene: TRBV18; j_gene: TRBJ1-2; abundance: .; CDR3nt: TGTGCCAGCTCACCATCGGACACATATAACTATGGCTACACCTTC; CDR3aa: CASSPSDTYNYGYTF
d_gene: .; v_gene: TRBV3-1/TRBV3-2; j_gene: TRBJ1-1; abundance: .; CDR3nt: TGTGCCAGCAGCCAGGAGGGGAACACTGAAGCTTTCTTT; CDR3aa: CASSQEGNTEAFF
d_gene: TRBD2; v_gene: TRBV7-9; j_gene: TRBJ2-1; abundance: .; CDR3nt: TGTGCCAGCAGCTTACGGGGGGGCGGTTACAATGAGCAGTTCTTC; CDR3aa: CASSLRGGGYNEQFF
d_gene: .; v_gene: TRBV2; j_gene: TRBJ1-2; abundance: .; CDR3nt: TGTGCCAGCTCAGGGGTTAACTATGGCTACACCTTC; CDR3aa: CASSGVNYGYTF
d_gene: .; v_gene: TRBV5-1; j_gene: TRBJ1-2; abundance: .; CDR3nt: TGCGCCAGCAGCTCGGGAAGCTATGGCTACACCTTC; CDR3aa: CASSSGSYGYTF
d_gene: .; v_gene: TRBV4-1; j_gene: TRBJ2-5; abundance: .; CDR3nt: TGCGCCAGCAGCCTTCGACTAGAAGAGACCCAGTACTTC; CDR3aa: CASSLRLEETQYF
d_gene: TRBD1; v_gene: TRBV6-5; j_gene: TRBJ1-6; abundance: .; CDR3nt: TGTGCCAGCAGGGGTACCGGGACAGATAATTCACCCCTCCACTTT; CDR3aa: CASRGTGTDNSPLHF
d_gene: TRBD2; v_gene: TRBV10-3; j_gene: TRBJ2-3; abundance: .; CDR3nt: TGTGCCATCAGTCGGACTAGCGGGGGATTAGGGTCTGGCACAGATACGCAGTATTTT; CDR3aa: CAISRTSGGLGSGTDTQYF